This T cell receptor (beta chain) appears in the sequencing data of a study of cytomegalovirus exposure and HLA in healthy donors. The V segment lost 7 bases and the J segment 2 bases; nucleotides outside the gene matches: 4. This CDR3 contains 15 residues. Per germline, CDR1 MNHNS and CDR2 SASEGT. Researchers ran the PCR with 60 Vbeta and 13 Jbeta primers. This table comes from immunoSEQ multiplex PCR, and its TCRdb copy is limited to in-frame clones, with some not included. The repertoire holds 130,000 or so clones, with approximately 77% as singletons. This clonotype originated in a woman aged 55-70 years in good health and CMV-seronegative. The material sequenced was PBMCs. V is TRBV6-1 and J is TRBJ2-5; 13 bases line up with TRBD2. The CDR3 DNA reads as TGTGCCAGCACCCGGGGACTAGCGGGACAAGAGACCCAGTACTTC. This sequence encodes CASTRGLAGQETQYF.